This T cell receptor beta chain was sequenced in a study of T cell responses to AZD1222 COVID-19 vaccine. Findings of the study overall: Repertoire collection took place solely once the T cell response had peaked. Nearly half of spike-specific TCRs reportedly go after variant regions that carry no mutations. In a largely white British group with more females than males, clonal diversity was possibly underestimated. Recipients of AZD1222 seropositive at baseline numbered only 5 or 6.

To note about this clone: Its specificity is unknown.

V lost 1 base to trimming and J lost 7 bases; unmatched junction nucleotides: 7. Germline assignment: CDR1 SGHNT and CDR2 YENEEA. The CDR3 is made up of 14 amino acids. Method: immunoSEQ multiplex PCR; TCRdb's copy keeps in-frame clones and lacks some. In the table there are fewer than 85,000 clones, over 85% of which are singletons. Sequencing was performed on peripheral blood, taken on day 0 of AZD1222 vaccination. The chain recombines TRBV11-3 with TRBJ2-7; TRBD2 agrees at 7 bases. The TCR originated in an adult in good health. CDR3 nucleotide sequence: TGTGCCAGCAGCTTAGGGCGCGGGAGTGTGGAGCAGTACTTC. It is translated as CASSLGRGSVEQYF.